This T cell receptor (beta chain) was found in a study of cytomegalovirus exposure and HLA in healthy donors. Broader study findings: Many donors carried some public TCRs, although rarity characterized most TCR sequences. As a later analysis showed, several of the most significant clusters appeared to be linked to common viral pathogens.

Researchers ran the PCR with 60 Vbeta and 13 Jbeta primers. Assay used: immunoSEQ multiplex PCR; TCRdb lists only in-frame clones, some missing. The data contain tens of thousands of clones, just over 70% of them singletons. CDR3 length: 12 residues. Germline loops: CDR1 ENHRY, CDR2 SYGVKD. V gave up 8 bases and J gave up 1 base, with 8 bases separating them. About this clone itself: Its target is not known.

V gene TRBV10-3 combines with J gene TRBJ1-1; maybe TRBD1 (6 bases). The sample taken for sequencing was PBMCs. This clonotype was obtained from a man in his sixties in good health and CMV-seropositive. The CDR3 loop reads CAIGGPNTEAFF. As DNA, the CDR3 is TGTGCCATCGGGGGCCCGAACACTGAAGCTTTCTTT.